This paragraph covers one TCR beta chain sequence. Its cognate antigen is unknown. The CDR3 sequence is 16 residues long. Trimming pared 2 bases from V and 1 base from J, leaving 14 bases between. CDR1 SNHLY and CDR2 FYNNEI come from the germline V gene. The sample belongs to a study of CD8+ T cells in alopecia areata. cDNA prepared by RNA extraction and subsequent reverse transcription served as the template for sequencing. Profiled with immunoSEQ multiplex PCR; TCRdb holds only in-frame clones, not every one. The table has roughly 150,000 clones, 50% to 65% seen once. General observations from the study: Alopecia totalis/universalis scalp especially showed more expanded CD8+ clones than normal scalp. Scalp data also include sequences from resident alphabeta T cells of normal skin.

Separation by sorting yielded CD4+ and CD8+ T cells from PBMCs. The receptor was isolated from a human donor in good health. Material for sequencing was CD4+ T cells sorted from blood. The chain links TRBV2 to TRBJ1-2; maybe TRBD1 (6 bases). Here the CDR3 DNA reads TGTGCCAGCAGTGAAAGGGGGGGCCCTTATAACTATGGCTACACCTTC. Encoded protein: CASSERGGPYNYGYTF.